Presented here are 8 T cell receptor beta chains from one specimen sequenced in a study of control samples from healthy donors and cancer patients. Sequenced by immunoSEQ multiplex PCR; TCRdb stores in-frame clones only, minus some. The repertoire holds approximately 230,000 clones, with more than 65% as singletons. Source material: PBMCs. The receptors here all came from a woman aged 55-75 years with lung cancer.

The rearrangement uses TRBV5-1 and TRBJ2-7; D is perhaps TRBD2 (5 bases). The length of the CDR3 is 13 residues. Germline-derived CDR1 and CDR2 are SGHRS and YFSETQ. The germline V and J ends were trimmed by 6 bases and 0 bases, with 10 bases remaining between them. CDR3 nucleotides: TGCGCCAGCAAAGTAGAGGGCTCCTACGAGCAGTACTTC. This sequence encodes CASKVEGSYEQYF.

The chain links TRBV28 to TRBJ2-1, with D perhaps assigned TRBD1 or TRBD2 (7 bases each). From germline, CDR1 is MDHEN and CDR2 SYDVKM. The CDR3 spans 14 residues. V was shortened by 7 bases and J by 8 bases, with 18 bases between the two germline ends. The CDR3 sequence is CASTGGGPYHEQFF. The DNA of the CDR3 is TGTGCCAGCACAGGGGGAGGGCCCTATCATGAGCAGTTCTTC.

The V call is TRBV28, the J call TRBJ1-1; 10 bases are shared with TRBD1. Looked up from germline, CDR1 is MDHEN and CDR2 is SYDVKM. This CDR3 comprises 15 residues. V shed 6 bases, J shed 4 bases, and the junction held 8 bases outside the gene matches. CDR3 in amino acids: CASSLPGQGSTEAFF. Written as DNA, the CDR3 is TGTGCCAGCAGCCTACCGGGACAGGGGTCCACTGAAGCTTTCTTT. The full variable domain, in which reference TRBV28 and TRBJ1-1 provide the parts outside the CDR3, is DVKVTQSSRYLVKRTGEKVFLECVQDMDHENMFWYRQDPGLGLRLIYFSYDVKMKEKGDIPEGYSVSREKKERFSLILESASTNQTSMYLCASSLPGQGSTEAFFGQGTRLTVV.

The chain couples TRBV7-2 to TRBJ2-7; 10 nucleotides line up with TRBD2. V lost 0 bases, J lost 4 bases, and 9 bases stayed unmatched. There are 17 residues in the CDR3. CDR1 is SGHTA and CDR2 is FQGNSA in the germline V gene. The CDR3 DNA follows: TGTGCCAGCAGCTTAGCGGCCAGTAGCGGGGGGTCGTACGAGCAGTACTTC. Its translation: CASSLAASSGGSYEQYF. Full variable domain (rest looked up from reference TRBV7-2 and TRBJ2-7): GAGVSQSPSNKVTEKGKDVELRCDPISGHTALYWYRQSLGQGLEFLIYFQGNSAPDKSGLPSDRFSAERTGGSVSTLTIQRTQQEDSAVYLCASSLAASSGGSYEQYFGPGTRLTVT.

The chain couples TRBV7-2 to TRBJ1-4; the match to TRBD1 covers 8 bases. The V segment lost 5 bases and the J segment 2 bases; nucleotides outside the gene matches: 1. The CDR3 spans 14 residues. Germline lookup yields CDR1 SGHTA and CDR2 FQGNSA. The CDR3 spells CASSPGGTNEKLFF. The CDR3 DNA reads TGTGCCAGCAGCCCAGGGGGCACTAATGAAAAACTGTTTTTT.

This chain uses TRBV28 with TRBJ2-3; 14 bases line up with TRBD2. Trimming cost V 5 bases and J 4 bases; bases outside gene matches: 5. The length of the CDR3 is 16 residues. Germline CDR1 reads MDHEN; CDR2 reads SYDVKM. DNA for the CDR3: TGTGCCAGCAGTCGATTGACTAGCGGGAGGGCAGATACGCAGTATTTT. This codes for CASSRLTSGRADTQYF.

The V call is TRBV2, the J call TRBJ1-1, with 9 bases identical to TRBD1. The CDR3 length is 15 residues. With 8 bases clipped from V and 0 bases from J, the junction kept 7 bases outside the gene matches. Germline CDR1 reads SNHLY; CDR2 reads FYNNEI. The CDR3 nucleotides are TGTGCCAGCCGGGACAGGGAAGCCCTGAACACTGAAGCTTTCTTT. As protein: CASRDREALNTEAFF. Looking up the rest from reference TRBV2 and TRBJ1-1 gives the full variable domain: EPEVTQTPSHQVTQMGQEVILRCVPISNHLYFYWYRQILGQKVEFLVSFYNNEISEKSEIFDDQFSVERPDGSNFTLKIRSTKLEDSAMYFCASRDREALNTEAFFGQGTRLTVV.

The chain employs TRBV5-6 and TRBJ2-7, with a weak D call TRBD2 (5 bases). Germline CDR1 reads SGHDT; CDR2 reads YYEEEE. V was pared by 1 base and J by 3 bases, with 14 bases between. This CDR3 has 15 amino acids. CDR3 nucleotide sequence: TGTGCCAGCAGCTTGTGGGCGGGCCCTCTCTACGAGCAGTACTTC. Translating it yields CASSLWAGPLYEQYF.